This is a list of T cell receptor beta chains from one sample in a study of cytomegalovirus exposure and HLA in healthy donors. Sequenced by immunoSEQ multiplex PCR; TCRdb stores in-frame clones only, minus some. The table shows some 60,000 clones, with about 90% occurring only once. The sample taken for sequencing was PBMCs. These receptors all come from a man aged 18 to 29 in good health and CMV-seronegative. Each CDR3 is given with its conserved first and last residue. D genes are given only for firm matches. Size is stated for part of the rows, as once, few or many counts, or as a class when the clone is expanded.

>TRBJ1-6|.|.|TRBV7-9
TGTGCCAGCAGCTTAGGGCAGGGGACATCACCCCTCCACTTT
CASSLGQGTSPLHF
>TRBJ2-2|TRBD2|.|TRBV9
TGTGCCAGCAGTATAGCGGGGGGCTTTACCGGGGAGCTGTTTTTT
CASSIAGGFTGELFF
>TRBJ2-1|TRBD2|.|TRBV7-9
TGTGCCAGCAGCTTAGCGCTCCAGCGGGGGATTGGAAATGAGCAGTTCTTC
CASSLALQRGIGNEQFF
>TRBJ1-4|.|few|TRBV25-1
TGTGCCAGCAGGTTGGGCGCTAATGAAAAACTGTTTTTT
CASRLGANEKLFF
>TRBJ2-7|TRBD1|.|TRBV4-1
TGCGCCAGCAGCCAAGCCGAGGGGGCCGAGCAGTACTTC
CASSQAEGAEQYF
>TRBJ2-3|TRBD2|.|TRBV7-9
TGTGCCAGCAGCCATGGTAGCGGGCGGACAGATACGCAGTATTTT
CASSHGSGRTDTQYF
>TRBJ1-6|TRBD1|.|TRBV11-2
TGTGCCAGCAGCTTAGCCCAGGGGGCCTCCTTTAATTCACCCCTCCACTTT
CASSLAQGASFNSPLHF
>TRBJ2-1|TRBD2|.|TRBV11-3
TGTGCCAGCAACACGGGAGGGAATGAGCAGTTCTTC
CASNTGGNEQFF
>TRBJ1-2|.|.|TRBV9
TGTGCCAGCACCGAGGTAAACTATGGCTACACCTTC
CASTEVNYGYTF
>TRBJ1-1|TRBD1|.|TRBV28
TGTGCCAGCAGTCGGACAGGGTTTATCACTGAAGCTTTCTTT
CASSRTGFITEAFF
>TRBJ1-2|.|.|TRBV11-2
TGTGCCAGCAGCTCTAGTAGGGGCTCCTATGGCTACACCTTC
CASSSSRGSYGYTF
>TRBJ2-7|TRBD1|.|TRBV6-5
TGTGCCAGCTCTCAGGGGGCGGTCTACGAGCAGTACTTC
CASSQGAVYEQYF
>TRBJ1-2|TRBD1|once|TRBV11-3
TGTGCCAGCAGCCCTACGACAGGGGGATTGGGTGGCTACACCTTC
CASSPTTGGLGGYTF
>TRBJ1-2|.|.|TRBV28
TGTGCCAGCAGTCTGGTCCAGGTCGGCTATGGCTACACCTTC
CASSLVQVGYGYTF
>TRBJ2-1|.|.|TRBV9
TGTGCCAGCAGCCCTAGAGGCAGCTGGGATGAGCAGTTCTTC
CASSPRGSWDEQFF